The source of this TCR beta chain is a study of shared T cell receptors in the human thymus. The length of the CDR3 is 13 residues. Germline loops: CDR1 MNHEY, CDR2 SMNVEV (reference sequence). Trimming removed 5 bases from V and 2 bases from J, with 9 bases in between. Only in-frame clones appear in the TCRdb table, and some are missing; sequencing was by immunoSEQ multiplex PCR. The sample yields about 610,000 clones, 85% to 90% seen once. The same data also contributed to another study, on human thymus T cells. That source notes: Resected material from corrective heart surgery provided the thymus tissue analysed. V and J genes seemed to be used with bias in thymic and blood repertoires. Related work showed strongly overlapping thymic repertoires across unrelated individuals.

The specimen sequenced was thymocytes. V usage is TRBV27 and J usage is TRBJ1-1; D uncertain. This sequence was found in a boy less than two years old with a congenital heart defect. For the CDR3, the DNA is TGTGCCAGCAGTAAACAGCTAAACACTGAAGCTTTCTTT. Residues: CASSKQLNTEAFF.